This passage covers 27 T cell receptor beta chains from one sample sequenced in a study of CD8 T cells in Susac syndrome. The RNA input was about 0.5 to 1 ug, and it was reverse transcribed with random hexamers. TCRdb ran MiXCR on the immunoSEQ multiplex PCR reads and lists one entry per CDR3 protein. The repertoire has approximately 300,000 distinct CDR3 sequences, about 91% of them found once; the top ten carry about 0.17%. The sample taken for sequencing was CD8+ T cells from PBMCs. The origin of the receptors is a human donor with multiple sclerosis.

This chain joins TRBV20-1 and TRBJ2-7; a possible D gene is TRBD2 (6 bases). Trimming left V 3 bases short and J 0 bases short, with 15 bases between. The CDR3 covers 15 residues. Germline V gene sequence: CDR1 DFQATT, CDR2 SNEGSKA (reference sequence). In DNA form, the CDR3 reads TGCAGTGCTAGTGCCCATAGCGGCCGCTCCTACGAGCAGTACTTC. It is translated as CSASAHSGRSYEQYF.

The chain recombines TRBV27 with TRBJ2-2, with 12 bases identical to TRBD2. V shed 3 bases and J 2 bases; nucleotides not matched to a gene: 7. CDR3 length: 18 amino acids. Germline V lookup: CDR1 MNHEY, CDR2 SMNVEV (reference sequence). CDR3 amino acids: CASSLAASGGDNTGELFF. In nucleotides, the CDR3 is TGTGCCAGCAGTTTGGCGGCTAGCGGGGGGGATAACACCGGGGAGCTGTTTTTT.

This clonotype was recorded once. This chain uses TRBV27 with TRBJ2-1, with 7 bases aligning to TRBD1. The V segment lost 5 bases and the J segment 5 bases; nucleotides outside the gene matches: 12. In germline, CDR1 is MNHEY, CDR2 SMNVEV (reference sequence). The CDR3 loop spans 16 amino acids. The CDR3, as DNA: TGTGCCAGCAGTATACTACAGGGGAGTAACAACAATGAGCAGTTCTTC. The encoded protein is CASSILQGSNNNEQFF.

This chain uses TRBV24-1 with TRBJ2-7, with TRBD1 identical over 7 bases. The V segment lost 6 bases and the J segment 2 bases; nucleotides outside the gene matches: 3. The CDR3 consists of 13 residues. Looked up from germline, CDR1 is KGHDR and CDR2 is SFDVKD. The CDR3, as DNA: TGTGCCACCAGTCCAGGGACAGCCTACGAGCAGTACTTC. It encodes CATSPGTAYEQYF.

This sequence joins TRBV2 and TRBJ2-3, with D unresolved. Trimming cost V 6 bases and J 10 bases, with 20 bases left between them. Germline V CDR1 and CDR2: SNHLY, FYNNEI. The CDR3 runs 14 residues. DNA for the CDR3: TGTGCCAGCAGCCGAGGCCGGAGCCATCGGTCGCAGTATTTT. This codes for CASSRGRSHRSQYF.

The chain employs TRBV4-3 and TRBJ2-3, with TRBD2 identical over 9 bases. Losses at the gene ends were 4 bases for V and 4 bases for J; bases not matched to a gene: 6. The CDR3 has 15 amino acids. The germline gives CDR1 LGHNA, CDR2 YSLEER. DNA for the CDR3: TGCGCCAGCAGCCGAACGCGGGGGGGTGCAGATACGCAGTATTTT. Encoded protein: CASSRTRGGADTQYF.

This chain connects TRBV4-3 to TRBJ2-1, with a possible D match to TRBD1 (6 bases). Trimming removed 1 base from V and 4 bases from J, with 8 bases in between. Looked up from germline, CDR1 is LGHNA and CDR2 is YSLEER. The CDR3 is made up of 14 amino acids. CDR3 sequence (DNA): TGCGCCAGCAGCCAAGTAGGGGGATACAATGAGCAGTTCTTC. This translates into CASSQVGGYNEQFF.

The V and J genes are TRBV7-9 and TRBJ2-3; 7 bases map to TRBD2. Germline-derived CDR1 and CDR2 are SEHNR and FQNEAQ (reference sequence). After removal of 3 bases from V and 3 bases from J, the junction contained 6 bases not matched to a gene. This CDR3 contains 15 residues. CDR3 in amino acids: CASSFPGEGTDTQYF. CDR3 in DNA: TGTGCCAGCAGCTTCCCGGGGGAGGGGACAGATACGCAGTATTTT.

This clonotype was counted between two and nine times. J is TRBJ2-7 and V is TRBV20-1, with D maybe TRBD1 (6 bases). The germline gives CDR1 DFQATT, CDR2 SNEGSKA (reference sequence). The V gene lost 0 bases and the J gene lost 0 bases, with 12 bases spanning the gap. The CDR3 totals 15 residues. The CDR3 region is CSARDRGHRSYEQYF. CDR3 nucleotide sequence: TGCAGTGCTAGAGATCGGGGACACCGCTCCTACGAGCAGTACTTC.

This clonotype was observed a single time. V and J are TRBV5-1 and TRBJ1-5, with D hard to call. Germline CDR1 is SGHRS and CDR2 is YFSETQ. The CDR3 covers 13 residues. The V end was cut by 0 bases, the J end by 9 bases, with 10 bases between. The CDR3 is CASSLGIEGPQHF. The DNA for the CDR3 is TGCGCCAGCAGCTTGGGGATCGAGGGGCCCCAGCATTTT.

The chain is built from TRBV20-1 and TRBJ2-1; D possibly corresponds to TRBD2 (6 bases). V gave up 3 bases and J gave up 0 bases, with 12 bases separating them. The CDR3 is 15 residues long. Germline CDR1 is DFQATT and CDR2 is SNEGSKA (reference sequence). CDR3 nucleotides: TGCAGTGCTAGTGGGGAGGCCGACTCCTACAATGAGCAGTTCTTC. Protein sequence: CSASGEADSYNEQFF.

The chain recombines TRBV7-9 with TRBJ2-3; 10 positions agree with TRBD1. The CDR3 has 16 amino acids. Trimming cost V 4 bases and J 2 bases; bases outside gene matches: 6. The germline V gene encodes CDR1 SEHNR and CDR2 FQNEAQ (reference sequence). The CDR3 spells CASSYGTGEFTDTQYF. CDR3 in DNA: TGTGCCAGCAGCTATGGGACAGGGGAATTCACAGATACGCAGTATTTT.

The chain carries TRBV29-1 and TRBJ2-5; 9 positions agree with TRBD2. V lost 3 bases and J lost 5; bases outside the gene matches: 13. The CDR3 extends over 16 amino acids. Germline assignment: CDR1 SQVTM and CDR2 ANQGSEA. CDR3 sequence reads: CSVDGRNSGSLETQYF. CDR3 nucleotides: TGCAGCGTTGATGGACGTAATAGCGGGAGTTTGGAGACCCAGTACTTC.

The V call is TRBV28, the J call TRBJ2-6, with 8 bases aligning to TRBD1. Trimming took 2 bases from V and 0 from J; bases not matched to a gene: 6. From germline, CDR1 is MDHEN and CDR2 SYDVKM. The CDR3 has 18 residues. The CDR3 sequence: CASSLTGQASSGANVLTF. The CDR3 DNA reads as TGTGCCAGCAGTTTAACGGGACAGGCCAGCTCTGGGGCCAACGTCCTGACTTTC.

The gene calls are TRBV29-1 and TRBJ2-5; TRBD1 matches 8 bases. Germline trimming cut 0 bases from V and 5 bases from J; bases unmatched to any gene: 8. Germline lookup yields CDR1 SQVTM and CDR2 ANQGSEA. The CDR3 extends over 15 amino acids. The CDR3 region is CSVEEWDRRGETQYF. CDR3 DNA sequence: TGCAGCGTTGAAGAATGGGACAGGAGGGGGGAGACCCAGTACTTC.

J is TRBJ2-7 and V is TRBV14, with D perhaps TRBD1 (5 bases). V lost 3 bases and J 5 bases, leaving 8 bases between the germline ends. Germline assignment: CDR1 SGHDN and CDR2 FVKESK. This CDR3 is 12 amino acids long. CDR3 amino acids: CASSHVGDEQYF. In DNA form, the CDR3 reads TGTGCCAGCAGCCACGTAGGGGACGAGCAGTACTTC.

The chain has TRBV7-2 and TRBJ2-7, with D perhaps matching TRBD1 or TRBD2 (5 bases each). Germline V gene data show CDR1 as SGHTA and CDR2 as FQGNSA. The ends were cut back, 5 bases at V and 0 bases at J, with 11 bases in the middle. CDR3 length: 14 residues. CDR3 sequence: CASSPLGPSYEQYF. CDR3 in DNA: TGTGCCAGCAGCCCCTTGGGACCCTCCTACGAGCAGTACTTC.

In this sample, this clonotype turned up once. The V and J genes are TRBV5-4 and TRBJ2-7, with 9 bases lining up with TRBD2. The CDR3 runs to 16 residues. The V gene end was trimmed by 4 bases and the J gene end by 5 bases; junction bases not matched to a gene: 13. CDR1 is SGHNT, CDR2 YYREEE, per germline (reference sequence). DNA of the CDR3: TGTGCCAGCAGCAGGGGCGGGGGGGAGGTGTTCAACGAGCAGTACTTC. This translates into CASSRGGGEVFNEQYF.

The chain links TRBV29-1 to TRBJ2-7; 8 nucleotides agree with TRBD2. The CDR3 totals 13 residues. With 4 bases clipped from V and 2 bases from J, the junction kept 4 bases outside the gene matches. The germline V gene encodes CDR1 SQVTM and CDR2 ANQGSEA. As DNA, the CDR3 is TGCAGCGTTGTTTCCGGGGGGGCCTACGAGCAGTACTTC. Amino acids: CSVVSGGAYEQYF.

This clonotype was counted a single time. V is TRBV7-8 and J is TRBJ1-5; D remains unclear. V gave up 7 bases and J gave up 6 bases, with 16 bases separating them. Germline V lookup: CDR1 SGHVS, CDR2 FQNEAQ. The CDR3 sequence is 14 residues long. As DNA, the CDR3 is TGTGCCAGCACCTCGGGAGGGTCGAGTCAGCCCCAGCATTTT. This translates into CASTSGGSSQPQHF.

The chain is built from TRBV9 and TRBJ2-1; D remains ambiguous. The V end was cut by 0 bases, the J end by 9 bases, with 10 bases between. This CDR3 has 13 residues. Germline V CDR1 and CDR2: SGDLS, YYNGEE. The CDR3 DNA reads TGTGCCAGCAGCGTAGGGCAAATACCTGAGCAGTTCTTC. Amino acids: CASSVGQIPEQFF.

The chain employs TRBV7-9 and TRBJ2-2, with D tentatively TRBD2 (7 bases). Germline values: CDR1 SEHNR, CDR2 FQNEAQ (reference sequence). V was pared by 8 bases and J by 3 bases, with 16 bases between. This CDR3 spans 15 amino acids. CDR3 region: CASCSGGSDTGELFF. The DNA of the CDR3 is TGTGCCAGCTGCTCGGGGGGCTCCGACACCGGGGAGCTGTTTTTT.

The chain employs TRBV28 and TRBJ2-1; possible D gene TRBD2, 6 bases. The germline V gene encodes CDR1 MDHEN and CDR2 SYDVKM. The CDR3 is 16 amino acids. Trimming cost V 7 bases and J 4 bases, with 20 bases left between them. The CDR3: CASTDRKLRDYNEQFF. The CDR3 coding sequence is TGTGCCAGCACCGACCGAAAGTTGCGGGATTACAATGAGCAGTTCTTC. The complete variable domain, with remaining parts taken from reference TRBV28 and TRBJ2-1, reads DVKVTQSSRYLVKRTGEKVFLECVQDMDHENMFWYRQDPGLGLRLIYFSYDVKMKEKGDIPEGYSVSREKKERFSLILESASTNQTSMYLCASTDRKLRDYNEQFFGPGTRLTVL.

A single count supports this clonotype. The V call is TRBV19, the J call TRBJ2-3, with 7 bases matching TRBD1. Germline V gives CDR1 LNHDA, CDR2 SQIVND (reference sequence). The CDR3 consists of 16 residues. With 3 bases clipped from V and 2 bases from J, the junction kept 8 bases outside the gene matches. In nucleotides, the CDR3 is TGTGCCAGTAGTATCCTGCACAGGGGACACACAGATACGCAGTATTTT. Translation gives CASSILHRGHTDTQYF.

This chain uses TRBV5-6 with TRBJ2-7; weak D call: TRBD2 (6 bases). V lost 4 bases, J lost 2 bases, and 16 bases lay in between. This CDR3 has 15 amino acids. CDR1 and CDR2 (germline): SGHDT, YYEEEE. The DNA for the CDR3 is TGTGCCAGCAGCACAAGACTAGACGGGCCCTACGAGCAGTACTTC. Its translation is CASSTRLDGPYEQYF.

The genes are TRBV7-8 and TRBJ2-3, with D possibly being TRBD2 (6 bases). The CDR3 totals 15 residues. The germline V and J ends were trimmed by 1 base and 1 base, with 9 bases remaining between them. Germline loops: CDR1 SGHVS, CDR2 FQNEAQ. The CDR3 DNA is TGTGCCAGCAGCTTAGAAGGCGGGGGCACAGATACGCAGTATTTT. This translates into CASSLEGGGTDTQYF.

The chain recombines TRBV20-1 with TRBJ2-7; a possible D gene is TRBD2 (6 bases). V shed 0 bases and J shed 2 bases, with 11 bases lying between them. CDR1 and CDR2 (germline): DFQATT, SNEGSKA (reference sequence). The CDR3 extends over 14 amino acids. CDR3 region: CSAREGGDTYEQYF. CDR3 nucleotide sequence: TGCAGTGCTAGAGAGGGAGGTGACACCTACGAGCAGTACTTC.